This T cell receptor (beta chain) was profiled in a study of cytomegalovirus exposure and HLA in healthy donors. Study details: Early released data had approximately 86 million unique TCRs, all coming from HLA-typed donors.

Germline lookup yields CDR1 SEHNR and CDR2 FQNEAQ (reference sequence). The CDR3 runs 14 residues. The V segment lost 7 bases and the J segment 1 base; nucleotides outside the gene matches: 4. The study ran its PCR with 60 Vbeta and 13 Jbeta primers. Libraries were prepared by immunoSEQ multiplex PCR; TCRdb keeps only in-frame clonotypes and omits some of them. The sample has just over 95,000 clones; just under 80% are singletons. Study observations and caveats: It was 150 to 200 TCR beta chains that were listed as cytomegalovirus-associated. It was only CMV serostatus that was available as immune exposure information. Specificity of three CMV-associated chains for CMV antigens was verified in vitro.

On this clone itself: Antigen unknown.

This sequence joins TRBV7-9 and TRBJ2-3, with 8 bases identical to TRBD1. Material for sequencing was PBMCs. The receptor comes from a woman aged 40 to 50 in good health and CMV-seropositive. The chain's CDR3 is CASIPTGGTDTQYF. The CDR3 nucleotides are TGTGCCAGCATCCCGACAGGGGGCACAGATACGCAGTATTTT. The complete variable domain, with remaining parts taken from reference TRBV7-9 and TRBJ2-3, reads DTGVSQNPRHKITKRGQNVTFRCDPISEHNRLYWYRQTLGQGPEFLTYFQNEAQLEKSRLLSDRFSAERPKGSFSTLEIQRTEQGDSAMYLCASIPTGGTDTQYFGPGTRLTVL.